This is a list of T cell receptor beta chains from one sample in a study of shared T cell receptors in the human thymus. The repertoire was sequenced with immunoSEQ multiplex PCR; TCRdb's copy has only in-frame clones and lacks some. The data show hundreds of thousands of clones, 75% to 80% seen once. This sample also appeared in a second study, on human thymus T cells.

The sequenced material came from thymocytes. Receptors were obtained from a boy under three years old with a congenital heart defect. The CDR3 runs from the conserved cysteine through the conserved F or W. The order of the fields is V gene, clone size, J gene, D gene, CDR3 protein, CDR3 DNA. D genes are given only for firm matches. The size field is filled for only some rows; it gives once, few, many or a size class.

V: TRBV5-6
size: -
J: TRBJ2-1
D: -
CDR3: CASSPGSNEQFF
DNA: TGTGCCAGCAGCCCCGGTAGTAATGAGCAGTTCTTC

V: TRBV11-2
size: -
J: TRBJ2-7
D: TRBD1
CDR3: CASSLQGAPYEQYF
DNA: TGTGCCAGCAGCCTACAGGGGGCACCCTACGAGCAGTACTTC

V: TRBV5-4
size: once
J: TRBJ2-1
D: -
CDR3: CASSLAVYNEQFF
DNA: TGTGCCAGCAGCTTAGCGGTCTACAATGAGCAGTTCTTC

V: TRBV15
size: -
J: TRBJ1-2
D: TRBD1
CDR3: CATSIKGAHGYTF
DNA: TGTGCCACCAGTATCAAGGGGGCCCATGGCTACACCTTC

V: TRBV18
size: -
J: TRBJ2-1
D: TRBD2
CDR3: CASSPGTSPWDEQFF
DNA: TGTGCCAGCTCACCCGGGACTAGCCCTTGGGATGAGCAGTTCTTC

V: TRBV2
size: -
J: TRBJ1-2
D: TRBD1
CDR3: CASTGQGDYGYTF
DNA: TGTGCCAGCACTGGACAGGGGGACTATGGCTACACCTTC

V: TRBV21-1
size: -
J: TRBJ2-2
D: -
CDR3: CASSKNPGQGTGELFF
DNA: TGTGCCAGCAGCAAAAATCCCGGACAGGGCACCGGGGAGCTGTTTTTT

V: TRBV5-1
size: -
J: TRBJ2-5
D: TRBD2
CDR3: CASSVQGLAGGWQETQYF
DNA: TGCGCCAGCAGCGTACAGGGACTAGCGGGAGGGTGGCAAGAGACCCAGTACTTC

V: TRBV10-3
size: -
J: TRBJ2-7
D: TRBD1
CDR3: CAISESRQGAYEQYF
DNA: TGTGCCATCAGTGAGTCGCGACAGGGTGCCTACGAGCAGTACTTC

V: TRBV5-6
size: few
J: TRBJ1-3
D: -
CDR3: CASSLARPLDNTIYF
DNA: TGTGCCAGCAGCTTGGCGCGCCCCCTTGATAACACCATATATTTT

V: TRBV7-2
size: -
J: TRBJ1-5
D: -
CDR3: CASSAGNQPQHF
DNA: TGTGCCAGCAGCGCAGGTAATCAGCCCCAGCATTTT

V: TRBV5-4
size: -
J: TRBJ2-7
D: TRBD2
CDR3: CASSIAGGTYEQYF
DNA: TGTGCCAGCAGCATAGCGGGAGGGACCTACGAGCAGTACTTC

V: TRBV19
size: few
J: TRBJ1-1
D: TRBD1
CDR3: CASSPRGLEAFF
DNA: TGTGCCAGTAGTCCCAGGGGGCTCGAAGCTTTCTTT

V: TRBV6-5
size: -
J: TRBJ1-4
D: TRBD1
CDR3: CASSYDAQGAGEKLFF
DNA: TGTGCCAGCAGTTACGATGCCCAGGGGGCCGGTGAAAAACTGTTTTTT

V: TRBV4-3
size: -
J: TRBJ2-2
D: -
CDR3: CASSQGGGGPGPGELFF
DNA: TGCGCCAGCAGCCAAGGGGGGGGCGGGCCCGGACCCGGGGAGCTGTTTTTT

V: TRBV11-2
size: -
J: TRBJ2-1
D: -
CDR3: CASSLGRLAHYSENEQFF
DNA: TGTGCCAGCAGCTTAGGCCGTCTAGCCCACTATTCGGAGAATGAGCAGTTCTTC

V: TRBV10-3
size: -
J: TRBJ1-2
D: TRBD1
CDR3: CAISVPGQDTGANYGYTF
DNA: TGTGCCATCAGTGTTCCGGGGCAGGACACAGGGGCTAACTATGGCTACACCTTC

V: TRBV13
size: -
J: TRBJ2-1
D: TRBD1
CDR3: CASSLVGPDRANEQFF
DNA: TGTGCCAGCAGCTTAGTTGGACCCGACAGGGCCAATGAGCAGTTCTTC

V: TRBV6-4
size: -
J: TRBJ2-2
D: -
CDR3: CASRGGQSGSGELFF
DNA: TGTGCCAGCAGAGGAGGGCAATCAGGTTCCGGGGAGCTGTTTTTT

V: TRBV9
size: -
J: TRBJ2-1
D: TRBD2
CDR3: CASSVAGALAGPEHNEQFF
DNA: TGTGCCAGCAGCGTAGCTGGGGCGCTAGCGGGACCTGAGCACAATGAGCAGTTCTTC

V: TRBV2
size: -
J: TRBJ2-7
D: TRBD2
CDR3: CASSDGVAGGLSYEQYF
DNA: TGTGCCAGCAGTGACGGAGTAGCGGGAGGACTCTCCTACGAGCAGTACTTC

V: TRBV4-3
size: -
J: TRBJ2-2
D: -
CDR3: CASSQDPYPEGGELFF
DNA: TGCGCCAGCAGCCAAGATCCCTATCCTGAGGGCGGGGAGCTGTTTTTT

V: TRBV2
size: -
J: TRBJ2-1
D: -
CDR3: CASRRGGAWNEQFF
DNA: TGTGCCAGCCGGAGGGGGGGCGCTTGGAATGAGCAGTTCTTC

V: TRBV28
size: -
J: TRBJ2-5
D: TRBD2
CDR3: CASSPGTSGRRGQETQYF
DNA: TGTGCCAGCAGCCCAGGGACTAGCGGGAGGCGGGGCCAAGAGACCCAGTACTTC

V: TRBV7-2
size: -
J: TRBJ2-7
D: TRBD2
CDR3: CASRRTSGGIAYEQYF
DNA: TGTGCCAGCAGGAGGACTAGCGGAGGGATTGCCTACGAGCAGTACTTC

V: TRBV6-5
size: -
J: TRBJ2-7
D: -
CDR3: CASSEGDSRYEQYF
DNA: TGTGCCAGCAGTGAAGGAGACAGCCGATACGAGCAGTACTTC

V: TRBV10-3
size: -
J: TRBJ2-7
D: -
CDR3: CAIRGLETYEQYF
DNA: TGTGCCATCAGAGGACTCGAGACCTACGAGCAGTACTTC

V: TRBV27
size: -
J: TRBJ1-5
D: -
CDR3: CASSSGHGNQPQHF
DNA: TGTGCCAGCAGTTCGGGACATGGCAATCAGCCCCAGCATTTT

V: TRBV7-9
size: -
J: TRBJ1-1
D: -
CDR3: CASSLEFPDTEAFF
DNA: TGTGCCAGCAGCTTAGAATTTCCGGACACTGAAGCTTTCTTT

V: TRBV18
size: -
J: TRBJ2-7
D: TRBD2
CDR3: CASSPLHPPTSGSSEQYF
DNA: TGTGCCAGCTCACCACTACACCCCCCAACTAGCGGGAGTTCCGAGCAGTACTTC

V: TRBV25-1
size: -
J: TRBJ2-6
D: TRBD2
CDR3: CASSGGLAGSSGANVLTF
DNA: TGTGCCAGCAGTGGGGGACTAGCGGGGTCCTCTGGGGCCAACGTCCTGACTTTC

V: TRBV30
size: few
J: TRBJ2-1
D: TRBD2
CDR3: CAWSPPASGTIDEQFF
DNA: TGTGCCTGGAGTCCCCCTGCTAGCGGGACCATCGATGAGCAGTTCTTC

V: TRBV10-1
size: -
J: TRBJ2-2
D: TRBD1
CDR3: CASRRQGAGGELFF
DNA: TGCGCCAGCAGGAGACAGGGGGCAGGCGGGGAGCTGTTTTTT

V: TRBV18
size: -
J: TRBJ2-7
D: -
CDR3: CASSPQNSGSYEQYF
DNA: TGTGCCAGCTCACCACAAAATAGCGGATCCTACGAGCAGTACTTC

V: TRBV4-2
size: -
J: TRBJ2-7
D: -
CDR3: CASSQDGASDREVYEQYF
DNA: TGTGCCAGCAGCCAAGATGGGGCTTCAGACAGGGAGGTCTACGAGCAGTACTTC

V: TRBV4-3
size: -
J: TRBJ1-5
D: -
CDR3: CASSQGLGAGQPQHF
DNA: TGCGCCAGCAGCCAAGGATTGGGGGCCGGACAGCCCCAGCATTTT

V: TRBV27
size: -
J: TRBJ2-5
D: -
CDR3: CASSSRRVETQYF
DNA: TGTGCCAGCAGTTCGAGGAGAGTAGAGACCCAGTACTTC

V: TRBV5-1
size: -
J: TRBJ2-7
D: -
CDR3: CASSLGSLAGEQYF
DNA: TGCGCCAGCAGCTTGGGGTCTCTAGCCGGCGAGCAGTACTTC

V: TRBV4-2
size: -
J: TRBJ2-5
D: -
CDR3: CASSLRGVASVETQYF
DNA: TGTGCCAGCAGCCTCAGGGGTGTAGCGTCAGTCGAGACCCAGTACTTC

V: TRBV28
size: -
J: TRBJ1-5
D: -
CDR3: CASSSPRSARESNQPQHF
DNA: TGTGCCAGCAGTTCCCCCCGGAGTGCGCGGGAGAGCAATCAGCCCCAGCATTTT

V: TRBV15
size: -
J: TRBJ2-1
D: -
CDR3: CATSRDLPGSRNNEQFF
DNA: TGTGCCACCAGCAGAGATCTTCCCGGGAGCCGCAACAATGAGCAGTTCTTC

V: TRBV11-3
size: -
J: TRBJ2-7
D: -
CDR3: CASSPRFSGSSYEQYF
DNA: TGTGCCAGCAGCCCCCGCTTTAGCGGTAGCTCCTACGAGCAGTACTTC

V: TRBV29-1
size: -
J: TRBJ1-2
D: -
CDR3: CSVETGGLRGYTF
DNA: TGCAGCGTTGAAACCGGCGGCCTGAGGGGCTACACCTTC

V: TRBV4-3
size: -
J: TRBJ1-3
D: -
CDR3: CASSLEDSGNTIYF
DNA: TGCGCCAGCAGCCTAGAAGACAGTGGAAACACCATATATTTT

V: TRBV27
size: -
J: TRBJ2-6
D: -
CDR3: CASSPEALPGANVLTF
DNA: TGTGCCAGCAGTCCTGAGGCACTCCCTGGGGCCAACGTCCTGACTTTC

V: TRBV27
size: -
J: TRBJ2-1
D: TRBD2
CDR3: CASSFGGGLSYNEQFF
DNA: TGTGCCAGCAGTTTCGGGGGAGGGCTAAGTTACAATGAGCAGTTCTTC

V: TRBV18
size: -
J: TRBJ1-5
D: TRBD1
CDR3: CASSSRQGDQPQHF
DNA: TGTGCCAGCTCATCACGACAGGGCGATCAGCCCCAGCATTTT

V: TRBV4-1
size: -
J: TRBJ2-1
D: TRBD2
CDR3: CASSQDFSGRGGNEQFF
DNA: TGCGCCAGCAGCCAAGATTTCAGCGGGAGGGGGGGAAATGAGCAGTTCTTC

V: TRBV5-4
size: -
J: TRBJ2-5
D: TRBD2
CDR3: CASSLARASGLQETQYF
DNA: TGTGCCAGCAGCTTGGCGCGGGCTAGCGGGCTCCAAGAGACCCAGTACTTC

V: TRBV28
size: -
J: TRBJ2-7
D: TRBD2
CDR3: CASSLRPGSSGKSYEQYF
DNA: TGTGCCAGCAGTTTAAGACCTGGTTCGAGCGGGAAGTCCTACGAGCAGTACTTC